This T cell receptor (beta chain) was retrieved from a study of monozygotic twins with inflammatory bowel disease (dated by TCRdb to about 2019). Regarding the study in general: A total of approximately 30 monozygotic twin pairs were included in the full study, comprising nine German pairs (four IBD-concordant, five IBD-discordant) and 19 IBD-discordant Danish pairs. Each individual had, on average, about 151 000 unique TCRalpha sequences and 181 000 unique TCRbeta sequences available for analysis. Within discordant pairs, disease-associated traits were sought mainly by comparing IBD patients with their genetically identical healthy co-twins. The paper's findings and limits, for the study overall: Because patients received different immunosuppressive treatments, the repertoires may have picked up extra background noise and variability between individuals. No difference in repertoire similarity was observed between concordant and discordant twins, possibly owing to limited statistical power. TCRbeta repertoire diversity, by inverse Simpson index, was decreased in IBD patients compared with their healthy co-twins. Fewer clonotypes were shared with other individuals by IBD patients than by healthy twins, most markedly in patients showing signs of disease activity. Distinction between different T cell subtypes could not be achieved in the analysis. No single strong signal or clonotype linked to IBD turned up in the results, so the idea that one exists was not supported.

From each donor, a roughly 2.7 ml peripheral blood sample was collected into PAXgene tubes and kept at -80 degrees C. Without any T cell sorting, total RNA was extracted from whole blood using the PAXgene blood miRNA kit on an automated QIAcube. Deep TCRalpha and TCRbeta repertoire profiling with unique molecular barcoding was performed on peripheral blood of monozygotic twin pairs concordant or discordant for inflammatory bowel disease. Smoking habits were recorded for all twin pairs, with individuals classified as current, former or never smokers. Worth noting for this clonotype: What antigen it recognizes has not been identified.

Looking up the germline V gene yields CDR1 SQVTM and CDR2 ANQGSEA. The CDR3 runs 12 amino acids, cysteine and phenylalanine included. Only the protein sequence is given. Preparation of the library involved 5' RACE. Preparation of each TCR library used 3,500 to 4,500 ng of total RNA. For each sample, cDNA synthesis with SMARTScribe reverse transcriptase was split into eight separate reactions. Unique molecular identifiers containing a 6-nucleotide sample barcode were introduced through template switching during cDNA synthesis. Amplification of TCRalpha and TCRbeta cDNA involved two nested PCRs of approximately 17 and 9 cycles, and each PCR was followed by bead purification. Before amplification, the cDNA was treated with uracil DNA-glycosylase and purified using the QIAquick PCR purification kit. The second PCR added Illumina TruSeq-compatible adapters along with sample-specific barcodes. Library quality and concentration were checked on TapeStation and Qubit, and libraries were pooled at around 5.3 ng each. Sequencing of pooled libraries was carried out on an Illumina HiSeq2500 single-index Rapid Run using 2 x 100 bp reads and custom sequencing primers. For the original study's pipeline: PCR and sequencing errors were corrected by UMI-based consensus assembly using MiGEC version 1.2.6. MiXCR version 2.1.1 handled V(D)J alignment, clonotype assembly and CDR3 extraction. To normalise gene usage, clonotype sharing and MAIT/NKT TCR abundance, the analysis used the top 1000, 10 000 and 20 000 clonotypes per sample. After downsampling to 27 000 UMIs, diversity was calculated as the inverse Simpson index using the vegan R package. Paired Mann-Whitney U tests were applied to discordant twin pairs, with Benjamini-Hochberg correction for multiple testing. Reads reprocessed by TCRdb are summarized as one entry per CDR3 protein sequence, and DNA is absent. TCRdb, rather than the study authors, made the V and J calls. The sample's own table lists some 160,000 distinct CDR3 sequences. In total, the top ten clones hold 7.4% of the sample.

This sequence originates from a human donor with ulcerative colitis or Crohn's disease, or a healthy co-twin of an affected twin (not recorded which). Material: blood. This chain joins TRBV29-1 to TRBJ1-2; TCRdb lists TRBD1, though no DNA is available to test this call. The CDR3 has the sequence CSVERGYYGYTF.